The clone carrying this TCR beta chain was detected only a few times. Antigen unknown. From germline, CDR1 is DFQATT and CDR2 SNEGSKA (reference sequence). The V and J ends lost 1 base and 9 bases respectively, with 10 bases between them. The CDR3 consists of 12 residues. Donors gave around 10 milliliters of peripheral blood apiece. RNA extraction gave at least 6 micrograms of total RNA per sample. A sample-barcoded 5' primer and a J-beta primer mix were used in a second PCR of about 6 to 12 cycles. Template switching added a 12-random-nucleotide identifier to every cDNA molecule. TCRdb re-called the 5' RACE reads through MiXCR, storing one row per CDR3 protein. The sample has about 1.6 million distinct CDR3 sequences; roughly 32% are singletons. The sample belongs to a study of blood T cells in healthy people across ages. Notes on the study in general: Expanded clonotype shifts may have been confounded, as the donors had an unknown CMV status.

Sequenced material: blood. The receptor was derived from a woman aged 25 to 45 in good health. V and J are TRBV20-1 and TRBJ2-1; D remains ambiguous. The DNA for the CDR3 is TGCAGTGCTAGAGGGCTTATTGGTGAGCAGTTCTTC. Encoded protein: CSARGLIGEQFF.